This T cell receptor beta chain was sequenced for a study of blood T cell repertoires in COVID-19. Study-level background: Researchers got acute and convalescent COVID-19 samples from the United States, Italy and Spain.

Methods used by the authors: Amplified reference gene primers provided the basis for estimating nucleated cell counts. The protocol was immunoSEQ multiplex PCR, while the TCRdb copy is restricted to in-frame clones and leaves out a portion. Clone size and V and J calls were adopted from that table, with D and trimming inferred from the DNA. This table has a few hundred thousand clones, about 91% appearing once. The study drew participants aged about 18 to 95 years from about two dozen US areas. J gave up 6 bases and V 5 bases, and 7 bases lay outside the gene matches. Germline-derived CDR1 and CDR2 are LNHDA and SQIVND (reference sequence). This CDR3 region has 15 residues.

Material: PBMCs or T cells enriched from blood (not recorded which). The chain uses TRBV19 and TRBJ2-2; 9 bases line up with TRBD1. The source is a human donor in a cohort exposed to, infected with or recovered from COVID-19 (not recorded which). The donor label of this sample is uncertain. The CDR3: CASSPDRGGSGELFF. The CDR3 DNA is TGTGCCAGTAGTCCGGACAGGGGAGGGTCCGGGGAGCTGTTTTTT.